One sample yielded the 13 T cell receptor beta chains listed below, sequenced in a study of CD8+ T cells in alopecia areata. cDNA serving as the sequencing template came from extracted, reverse transcribed RNA. Clones were sequenced by immunoSEQ multiplex PCR, and TCRdb holds only the in-frame ones, with some missing. This sample has around 110,000 clones, each found more than once. The sequenced sample consisted of lesional skin. These receptors originate from a C3H/HeJ mouse with alopecia areata. These mice share the MHC haplotype H2-k.

Worth noting for this clone: The gene names here belong to mouse. Coverage ceases 4 residues before the CDR3 finishes, and the germline J gene fills in the end. V gene TRBV19 combines with J gene TRBJ2-3; 12 bases line up with TRBD2. J gave up 1 base and V 5 bases, and 5 bases lay outside the gene matches. Looked up from germline, CDR1 is FNHDT and CDR2 is SITEND (reference sequence). The CDR3 runs to 16 residues. This chain's CDR3 is CASSDWGGDGAETLYF. CDR3 bases read: TGTGCCAGCAGCGACTGGGGGGGCGATGGTGCAGAA.

This clone was recorded many times. Gene names are mouse gene names. The read halts 4 residues ahead of the CDR3 end, with the missing end drawn from the germline J gene. The V gene is TRBV13-3, the J gene TRBJ1-2, with D tentatively TRBD1 (6 bases). Deletions cut 6 bases from V and 0 bases from J, with 9 bases between. CDR3 length: 13 residues. Germline V lookup: CDR1 NNHDY, CDR2 SYVADS. Partial CDR3 DNA: TGTGCCAGCAAAGGGGGAGCAAACTCC. Protein sequence: CASKGGANS. The whole CDR3 region reads CASKGGANSDYTF.

About this clone: The genes and germline here are from mouse. The CDR3 extends 4 residues past the end of the read, so its final part is completed from the germline J gene. The chain couples TRBV31 to TRBJ2-3; D is possibly TRBD2 (5 bases). The CDR3 is 15 residues long. Looked up from germline, CDR1 is GKSSPN and CDR2 is SITVG. V lost 0 bases and J 0 bases, leaving 10 bases between the germline ends. The CDR3 spells CAWSLAGPSAETLYF. The covered CDR3 bases are TGTGCCTGGAGTCTAGCTGGGCCTAGTGCAGAA.

With regard to this clone: Any gene name here is a mouse gene name. The DNA ends 4 residues before the CDR3 does, and the rest of the CDR3 is filled in from the germline J gene. The chain recombines TRBV13-3 with TRBJ1-2; 8 bases line up with TRBD1. The CDR3 totals 13 residues. CDR1 and CDR2 (germline): NNHDY, SYVADS. The CDR3 bases that were read are TGTGCCAGCAGTGATGCGGACAGGGCC. Encoded protein: CASSDADRA. The full-length CDR3 reads as CASSDADRADYTF.

Worth noting for this clone: Genes and germline come from the mouse. The DNA ends 4 residues before the CDR3 does, and the rest of the CDR3 is filled in from the germline J gene. The V gene is TRBV13-3, the J gene TRBJ2-5; perhaps TRBD1 as D (5 bases). The CDR3 length is 16 residues. V dropped 0 bases and J dropped 0 bases, with 11 bases sitting between them. Germline-derived CDR1 and CDR2 are NNHDY and SYVADS. Incomplete CDR3 DNA: TGTGCCAGCAGTGATGAGGGGAGGAGGAACCAAGAC. This translates into CASSDEGRRNQD. The whole CDR3 protein reads CASSDEGRRNQDTQYF.

This clone was seen a handful of times. Gene names and germline match the mouse. The DNA ends 4 residues before the CDR3 does, and the rest of the CDR3 is filled in from the germline J gene. Additional DNA sequences in this sample encode the identical CDR3. The chain joins TRBV17 to TRBJ2-7; 8 bases agree with TRBD2. Per the germline V gene, CDR1 is MNHDT and CDR2 is YYDKIL. This CDR3 spans 13 amino acids. The sequenced CDR3 bases are TGTGCTAGCAGTCCTGGGGGGTCTTAT. It yields the protein CASSPGGSY. The entire CDR3 sequence reads CASSPGGSYEQYF. The variable domain in full, completed from reference TRBV17 and TRBJ2-7, reads DTTVKQNPRYKLARVGKPVNLICSQTMNHDTMYWYQKKPNQAPKLLLFYYDKILNREADTFEKFQSSRPNNSFCSLYIGSAGLEYSAMYLCASSPGGSYEQYFGPGTRLTVL.

As regards this clone: The listed genes are named as in mouse. The read terminates 4 residues ahead of where the CDR3 ends, so the germline J gene completes it. The gene calls are TRBV19 and TRBJ2-5, with 9 bases identical to TRBD2. The CDR3 spans 16 residues. The ends lost 2 bases at V and 0 bases at J; junction bases unmatched: 4. The V gene's germline CDR1 is FNHDT and CDR2 SITEND (reference sequence). The covered CDR3 bases are TGTGCCAGCAGTATCAGACTGGGGGAAAACCAAGAC. This encodes CASSIRLGENQD. The whole CDR3 sequence is CASSIRLGENQDTQYF. The entire variable domain, with the rest obtained from reference TRBV19 and TRBJ2-5, is as follows: GGIITQTPKFLIGQEGQKLTLKCQQNFNHDTMYWYRQDSGKGLRLIYYSITENDLQKGDLSEGYDASREKKSSFSLTVTSAQKNEMAVFLCASSIRLGENQDTQYFGPGTRLLVL.

As for this clone: Gene names refer to mouse genes. The CDR3 extends 4 residues past the end of the read, so its final part is completed from the germline J gene. The V and J genes are TRBV13-3 and TRBJ1-1; perhaps TRBD1 as D (6 bases). Germline CDR1 NNHDY, CDR2 SYVADS. The length of the CDR3 is 12 residues. The CDR3 DNA, read in part, is TGTGCCAGCAGTGCACAGGGAACA. Amino acid sequence: CASSAQGT. The full CDR3 is CASSAQGTEVFF.

A few counts support this clone. Gene names are the mouse ones. From the germline J gene comes the end of the CDR3, since the read stops 4 residues before it. The chain uses TRBV13-3 and TRBJ2-5; the D gene is possibly TRBD1 (6 bases). The CDR3 has 16 residues. Trimming cost V 0 bases and J 0 bases, with 11 bases left between them. Looked up from germline, CDR1 is NNHDY and CDR2 is SYVADS. The CDR3 sequence is CASSDAGTPNQDTQYF. Incomplete CDR3 DNA: TGTGCCAGCAGTGATGCTGGGACACCTAACCAAGAC.

Details on this clone: The junction and the germline gene differ at one end; a read error may be behind it. The listed genes are named as in mouse. The read comes to an end 4 residues before the CDR3 does, leaving the germline J gene to fill in the end. J is TRBJ1-2 and V is TRBV13-3, with TRBD1 identical over 8 bases. This CDR3 has 15 amino acids. Germline loops: CDR1 NNHDY, CDR2 SYVADS. The CDR3 bases that were read are TGTGGCAGCAGTGCAGGGGGCCTTGCAAACTCC. Protein: CGSSAGGLANS. The whole CDR3 is CGSSAGGLANSDYTF.

The sample holds a few counts of this clone. Gene labels here are mouse ones. The CDR3 end is not reached by the read, which stops 4 residues before it; the germline J gene fills it in. The V gene is TRBV13-1, the J gene TRBJ2-1, with 7 bases lining up with TRBD1. CDR3 length equals 15 residues. V dropped 0 bases and J dropped 4; count of bases not matched to a gene: 4. Germline V gives CDR1 NSHNY, CDR2 SYGAGN. Incomplete CDR3 DNA: TGTGCCAGCAGTGATGCGGGACAGAAATATGCT. Translating it yields CASSDAGQKYA. The full CDR3 protein reads CASSDAGQKYAEQFF.

This clone was picked up many times. The protein recorded in TCRdb does not match the translated DNA at residue 11; the protein presented here comes from translating the DNA. Gene names denote mouse genes. The read finishes 3 residues shy of the CDR3 end, and the germline J gene is used to complete it. The chain joins TRBV13-3 to TRBJ1-3; TRBD1 is a possible D gene (5 bases). The CDR3 loop spans 14 amino acids. The V end lost 4 bases, the J end lost 2 bases, and 10 bases lay between the germline ends. The germline V gene has CDR1 NNHDY and CDR2 SYVADS. The sequenced CDR3 bases are TGTGCCAGCAGTCATCCAGGGACTGGAAATACG. Residues: CASSHPGTGNT. The entire CDR3 reads CASSHPGTGNTLYF.

Regarding this clone: Gene names and germline match the mouse. The CDR3 end is not reached by the read, which stops 4 residues before it; the germline J gene fills it in. The chain joins TRBV13-1 to TRBJ2-7, with 8 bases lining up with TRBD1. The CDR3 is 14 residues long. Germline CDR1 reads NSHNY; CDR2 reads SYGAGN. The CDR3 spells CASSGGQAPYEQYF. The sequenced part of the CDR3 DNA is TGTGCCAGCAGTGGGGGACAGGCTCCTTAT.